The 25 T cell receptor beta chains given below trace back to one sample, sequenced in a study of OX40 agonist ivuxolimab in advanced cancers. The table came from immunoSEQ multiplex PCR; TCRdb's copy has only in-frame clones and leaves some out. This sample carries some 53,000 clones, roughly 94% of them seen once, and the ten largest clones take roughly 12%. The sequences come from CD4+ or CD8+ T cells sorted from blood, collected in a trial of the OX40 agonist ivuxolimab. Receptor source: an adult with an advanced solid tumor such as melanoma, head and neck, liver or kidney cancer.

This clone showed up just once. This rearrangement joins TRBV5-1 to TRBJ2-3, with D tentatively TRBD2 (7 bases). Germline V gene sequence: CDR1 SGHRS, CDR2 YFSETQ. The ends were cut back, 2 bases at V and 6 bases at J, with 25 bases in the middle. The CDR3 extends over 18 amino acids. CDR3 sequence reads: CASSFRTSGGTLPDTQYF. For the CDR3, the DNA is TGCGCCAGCAGCTTTAGGACATCGGGGGGCACACTACCGGATACGCAGTATTTT.

The rearrangement joins TRBV4-2 to TRBJ2-2; D not certain. Germline CDR1 is LGHNA and CDR2 is YNFKEQ. The V end was cut by 0 bases, the J end by 1 base, with 6 bases between. This CDR3 is built from 15 residues. This chain's CDR3 is CASSQEWQNTGELFF. The DNA for the CDR3 is TGTGCCAGCAGCCAAGAATGGCAGAACACCGGGGAGCTGTTTTTT.

This rearrangement joins TRBV5-5 to TRBJ2-7; no clear D. Looked up from germline, CDR1 is SGHKS and CDR2 is YYEKEE (reference sequence). Trimming pared 4 bases from V and 7 bases from J, leaving 9 bases between. There are 11 residues in the CDR3. CDR3 protein: CASSPLGEQYF. The CDR3 DNA reads as TGTGCCAGCAGCCCGTTGGGGGAGCAGTACTTC.

The V gene is TRBV5-5, the J gene TRBJ2-7, with TRBD2 matching 10 bases. The CDR3 extends over 15 amino acids. Germline CDR1 SGHKS, CDR2 YYEKEE (reference sequence). Trimming cost V 2 bases and J 7 bases; bases outside gene matches: 9. CDR3 residues: CASSFAASGSGEQYF. DNA of the CDR3: TGTGCCAGCAGCTTCGCGGCTAGCGGGAGTGGGGAGCAGTACTTC.

V usage is TRBV5-4 and J usage is TRBJ2-3, with 13 positions matching TRBD2. With V trimmed by 4 bases and J by 4 bases, 9 bases remained unmatched. The CDR3 length is 17 residues. Germline V gene sequence: CDR1 SGHNT, CDR2 YYREEE (reference sequence). The CDR3 coding sequence is TGTGCCAGCAGCCCGGGACTAGCGGGACCTGGGGCAGATACGCAGTATTTT. Its protein product is CASSPGLAGPGADTQYF.

This clone was observed once. The chain combines TRBV7-6 with TRBJ1-1, with 7 bases aligning to TRBD1. The junction had 10 bases not matched to a gene; V was cut back by 5 bases and J by 4 bases. CDR3 length: 15 residues. The germline CDR1 and CDR2 sequences are SGHVS and FNYEAQ. DNA for the CDR3: TGTGCCAGCAGCACCTGGACAGGCATGAGCACTGAAGCTTTCTTT. It encodes CASSTWTGMSTEAFF.

This chain links TRBV18 with TRBJ2-5, with TRBD2 as a possible D gene (6 bases). Trimming shortened V by 3 bases and J by 5 bases, and 16 bases separated the two germline ends. Germline V lookup: CDR1 KGHSH, CDR2 LQKENI. The CDR3 runs to 15 residues. The CDR3 DNA reads TGTGCCAGCTCACCTTCGGGCACGGGGGACGAGACCCAGTACTTC. Its protein is CASSPSGTGDETQYF.

The chain couples TRBV11-2 to TRBJ1-2; the match to TRBD1 covers 7 bases. Germline V gene lookup returns CDR1 SGHAT and CDR2 FQNNGV. The CDR3 has 14 residues. Losses at the gene ends were 8 bases for V and 2 bases for J; bases not matched to a gene: 8. CDR3 in DNA: TGTGCCAGCGGCCTTGCACAGGGGAACTATGGCTACACCTTC. Protein: CASGLAQGNYGYTF.

The chain has TRBV28 and TRBJ1-1, with TRBD1 matching 11 bases. There are 14 residues in the CDR3. With 2 bases clipped from V and 7 bases from J, the junction kept 3 bases outside the gene matches. Germline V gene data show CDR1 as MDHEN and CDR2 as SYDVKM. CDR3 protein: CASSLTGTGGEAFF. The CDR3, as DNA: TGTGCCAGCAGTTTAACCGGGACAGGGGGTGAAGCTTTCTTT. The full variable domain, its missing parts supplied by reference TRBV28 and TRBJ1-1, is DVKVTQSSRYLVKRTGEKVFLECVQDMDHENMFWYRQDPGLGLRLIYFSYDVKMKEKGDIPEGYSVSREKKERFSLILESASTNQTSMYLCASSLTGTGGEAFFGQGTRLTVV.

The chain has TRBV4-1 and TRBJ2-5, with D possibly being TRBD1 or TRBD2 (6 bases each). The end of the DNA aligns better with TRBJ2-7, so the J call may be wrong. Germline loops: CDR1 MGHRA, CDR2 YSYEKL. The CDR3 contains 18 residues. The CDR3 nucleotides read TGCGCCAGCAGCCAGGATGGAGGGCAGGGGATGGTCTCCTACGAGCAGTACTTC. Translated, it gives CASSQDGGQGMVSYEQYF.

This sequence joins TRBV2 and TRBJ2-3, with D maybe TRBD2 (7 bases). CDR1 SNHLY and CDR2 FYNNEI come from the germline V gene. Trimming took off 10 bases at V and 5 bases at J, with 19 bases between the two ends. CDR3 length equals 14 residues. In DNA form, the CDR3 reads TGTGCCACCCACGCTAGCGGCAGGGGAGATACGCAGTATTTT. Translation gives CATHASGRGDTQYF. The whole variable domain, remainder taken from reference TRBV2 and TRBJ2-3, is EPEVTQTPSHQVTQMGQEVILRCVPISNHLYFYWYRQILGQKVEFLVSFYNNEISEKSEIFDDQFSVERPDGSNFTLKIRSTKLEDSAMYFCATHASGRGDTQYFGPGTRLTVL.

This chain joins TRBV7-2 and TRBJ2-5; a weak D match, TRBD2 (5 bases). The CDR3 runs 15 residues. V lost 5 bases to trimming and J lost 4 bases, with 17 bases between them. CDR1 is SGHTA, CDR2 FQGNSA, per germline. The CDR3 loop reads CASSPVKRAGETQYF. The CDR3 DNA sequence: TGTGCCAGCAGCCCTGTCAAAAGGGCGGGAGAGACCCAGTACTTC.

This clone was counted a single time. The chain employs TRBV2 and TRBJ1-6; D perhaps matches TRBD1 (6 bases). From germline, CDR1 is SNHLY and CDR2 FYNNEI. The V end was cut by 6 bases, the J end by 3 bases, with 18 bases between. The CDR3 runs 17 residues. The CDR3 sequence is CASSYEDSGNYNSPLHF. CDR3 sequence (DNA): TGTGCCAGCAGCTATGAGGACAGCGGGAACTATAATTCACCCCTCCACTTT.

The chain carries TRBV29-1 and TRBJ2-4, with 7 bases lining up with TRBD2. CDR3 length: 15 residues. With V trimmed by 2 bases and J by 7 bases, 11 bases remained unmatched. The V gene's germline CDR1 is SQVTM and CDR2 ANQGSEA. CDR3 protein: CSVETGEGPWNIQYF. The CDR3 coding sequence is TGCAGCGTTGAAACGGGGGAGGGCCCTTGGAACATTCAGTACTTC.

This CDR3 is CSVEARGTGELFF. The CDR3 DNA follows: TGCAGCGTTGAAGCCAGAGGGACCGGGGAGCTGTTTTTT. The chain combines TRBV29-1 with TRBJ2-2; maybe TRBD2 (5 bases). Germline V gene lookup returns CDR1 SQVTM and CDR2 ANQGSEA. This CDR3 has 13 residues. V lost 1 base, J lost 5 bases, and 8 bases lay in between.

This sequence joins TRBV4-3 and TRBJ2-2; D not resolved. CDR1 LGHNA and CDR2 YSLEER come from the germline V gene. This CDR3 is built from 14 residues. V was pared by 2 bases and J by 3 bases, with 7 bases between. The CDR3 is CASSQWRDTGELFF. CDR3 coding DNA: TGCGCCAGCAGCCAATGGCGAGACACCGGGGAGCTGTTTTTT.

This chain links TRBV28 with TRBJ1-2, with 7 bases lining up with TRBD1. The length of the CDR3 is 16 residues. With 2 bases clipped from V and 6 bases from J, the junction kept 12 bases outside the gene matches. Germline-derived CDR1 and CDR2 are MDHEN and SYDVKM. CDR3 coding DNA: TGTGCCAGCAGTTTACTAGGGATCGGAGGGGGCGATGGCTACACCTTC. This sequence encodes CASSLLGIGGGDGYTF.

V and J are TRBV5-4 and TRBJ2-3; D uncertain. The V end lost 0 bases, the J end lost 4 bases, and 9 bases lay between the germline ends. The CDR3 sequence is 14 residues long. Germline assignment: CDR1 SGHNT and CDR2 YYREEE (reference sequence). The CDR3 region is CASSLGPDADTQYF. The DNA for the CDR3 is TGTGCCAGCAGCTTGGGCCCGGACGCAGATACGCAGTATTTT. The complete variable domain, with remaining parts taken from reference TRBV5-4 and TRBJ2-3, reads ETGVTQSPTHLIKTRGQQVTLRCSSQSGHNTVSWYQQALGQGPQFIFQYYREEENGRGNFPPRFSGLQFPNYSSELNVNALELDDSALYLCASSLGPDADTQYFGPGTRLTVL.

This clone was found once. The chain uses TRBV29-1 and TRBJ1-2; tentatively, D is TRBD1 (5 bases). The germline CDR1 and CDR2 sequences are SQVTM and ANQGSEA. V shed 1 base and J shed 5 bases, with 17 bases lying between them. This CDR3 contains 15 residues. The CDR3 bases are TGCAGCGTTGAAGGGGAGGAGGGGTTAGGTTATGGCTACACCTTC. Protein sequence: CSVEGEEGLGYGYTF.

The chain couples TRBV9 to TRBJ2-1; 8 nucleotides match TRBD2. Per the germline V gene, CDR1 is SGDLS and CDR2 is YYNGEE. The V segment lost 1 base and the J segment 7 bases; nucleotides outside the gene matches: 10. The CDR3 consists of 16 residues. The CDR3 is CASSVTTSGRRNEQFF. CDR3 coding DNA: TGTGCCAGCAGCGTAACTACTAGCGGCAGGAGGAATGAGCAGTTCTTC.

The gene calls are TRBV28 and TRBJ2-5, with 9 nucleotides matching TRBD2. The V segment lost 4 bases and the J segment 10 bases; nucleotides outside the gene matches: 19. CDR1 and CDR2 (germline): MDHEN, SYDVKM. The CDR3 is made up of 17 amino acids. The CDR3 bases are TGTGCCAGCAGTTCTCTCGACCCGGCTAGCGGGGTACGGGACCAGTACTTC. It specifies CASSSLDPASGVRDQYF.

The gene calls are TRBV4-2 and TRBJ1-3; TRBD1 matches 7 bases. Per the germline V gene, CDR1 is LGHNA and CDR2 is YNFKEQ. V lost 1 base to trimming and J lost 0 bases; unmatched junction nucleotides: 3. This CDR3 spans 16 amino acids. Written as DNA, the CDR3 is TGTGCCAGCAGCCAAGCAGGGACAGCCTCTGGAAACACCATATATTTT. The encoded protein is CASSQAGTASGNTIYF.

The genes are TRBV2 and TRBJ2-7; D uncertain. Germline V lookup: CDR1 SNHLY, CDR2 FYNNEI. V gave up 0 bases and J gave up 4 bases, with 4 bases separating them. The CDR3 has 12 amino acids. The CDR3 protein is CASSEAGYEQYF. CDR3 DNA: TGTGCCAGCAGTGAAGCCGGTTACGAGCAGTACTTC. Based on the CDR3 plus reference TRBV2 and TRBJ2-7, the full variable domain is EPEVTQTPSHQVTQMGQEVILRCVPISNHLYFYWYRQILGQKVEFLVSFYNNEISEKSEIFDDQFSVERPDGSNFTLKIRSTKLEDSAMYFCASSEAGYEQYFGPGTRLTVT.

The gene calls are TRBV5-1 and TRBJ2-7, with 13 positions matching TRBD2. J lost 6 bases, V lost 4 bases, and 10 bases had no gene match. Germline V CDR1 and CDR2: SGHRS, YFSETQ. The CDR3 length is 16 residues. This chain's CDR3 is CASSPGTSGNPLEQYF. CDR3 coding DNA: TGCGCCAGCAGCCCAGGGACTAGCGGGAATCCACTCGAGCAGTACTTC.

The chain is built from TRBV7-2 and TRBJ2-7, with 8 bases aligning to TRBD2. The CDR3 length is 13 residues. Germline V gene lookup returns CDR1 SGHTA and CDR2 FQGNSA. After removal of 5 bases from V and 4 bases from J, the junction contained 4 bases not matched to a gene. The CDR3 is CASSATGGYEQYF. The CDR3 region has the DNA TGTGCCAGCAGCGCTACGGGGGGGTACGAGCAGTACTTC. The variable domain in full, with the rest retrieved from reference TRBV7-2 and TRBJ2-7, is GAGVSQSPSNKVTEKGKDVELRCDPISGHTALYWYRQSLGQGLEFLIYFQGNSAPDKSGLPSDRFSAERTGGSVSTLTIQRTQQEDSAVYLCASSATGGYEQYFGPGTRLTVT.